Below, 14 T cell receptor beta chains from the same sample are listed, as sequenced in a study of blood T cell repertoires in COVID-19. Libraries were prepared by immunoSEQ multiplex PCR; TCRdb keeps only in-frame clonotypes and omits some of them. The sample has some 360,000 clones, more than 70% seen once. The sample taken for sequencing was PBMCs or T cells enriched from blood (not recorded which). All receptors come from a woman in her 30s who had been exposed to COVID-19.

This clone appeared once. This CDR3 reads CASSGREASYNEQFF. CDR3 sequence (DNA): TGTGCCAGCAGCGGGCGGGAGGCCTCCTACAATGAGCAGTTCTTC. V gene TRBV27 combines with J gene TRBJ2-1, with 8 bases that match TRBD2. V gave up 6 bases and J gave up 0 bases; unmatched junction bases: 4. Germline V CDR1 and CDR2: MNHEY, SMNVEV (reference sequence). The CDR3 extends over 15 amino acids.

The gene calls are TRBV7-9 and TRBJ1-2, with 9 bases lining up with TRBD1. Germline assignment: CDR1 SEHNR and CDR2 FQNEAQ (reference sequence). The ends lost 5 bases at V and 8 bases at J; junction bases unmatched: 12. This CDR3 is built from 15 residues. The CDR3 loop is CASSLRGDREWGYTF. The CDR3 bases are TGTGCCAGCAGCCTTAGGGGGGACAGGGAATGGGGCTACACCTTC.

The chain employs TRBV6-5 and TRBJ1-1; 10 nucleotides line up with TRBD1. The CDR3 is 14 residues long. The V and J ends lost 6 bases and 0 bases, in that order; junction bases with no gene match: 1. The germline CDR1 and CDR2 sequences are MNHEY and SVGAGI. As DNA, the CDR3 is TGTGCCAGCAGGGACAGGGGGATGAACACTGAAGCTTTCTTT. Its protein is CASRDRGMNTEAFF.

The V and J genes are TRBV28 and TRBJ2-7, with D perhaps TRBD1 (7 bases). Germline CDR1 reads MDHEN; CDR2 reads SYDVKM. The CDR3 length is 15 residues. V dropped 0 bases and J dropped 9 bases, with 18 bases sitting between them. In nucleotides, the CDR3 is TGTGCCAGCAGTTTATGGATGGGGGGACAGAAGTGGCAGTACTTC. It specifies CASSLWMGGQKWQYF.

The sample holds one count of this clone. The CDR3 region is CASSVQGKAHSGANVLTF. The CDR3 DNA reads TGTGCCAGCAGTGTACAGGGAAAGGCCCACTCTGGGGCCAACGTCCTGACTTTC. The chain is built from TRBV2 and TRBJ2-6; possible D gene TRBD1, 6 bases. With 4 bases removed from V and 0 bases from J, the gap between germline ends came to 16 bases. The germline gives CDR1 SNHLY, CDR2 FYNNEI. The CDR3 runs to 18 residues.

This sequence joins TRBV18 and TRBJ2-6; TRBD1 agrees at 9 bases. The CDR3 covers 20 residues. Germline-derived CDR1 and CDR2 are KGHSH and LQKENI. Trimming cost V 2 bases and J 2 bases; bases outside gene matches: 13. CDR3 region: CASSPSSPGQGFAGANVLTF. The CDR3 region has the DNA TGTGCCAGCTCACCATCATCCCCGGGACAGGGATTCGCTGGGGCCAACGTCCTGACTTTC.

CDR3 protein: CAWSVSGGGQYGYTF. The CDR3 bases are TGTGCCTGGAGTGTAAGCGGGGGGGGACAGTATGGCTACACCTTC. The rearrangement uses TRBV30 and TRBJ1-2, with TRBD1 identical over 7 bases. The V segment lost 0 bases and the J segment 5 bases; nucleotides outside the gene matches: 9. Germline V lookup: CDR1 GTSNPN, CDR2 SVGIG (reference sequence). The CDR3 extends over 15 amino acids. Drawing the rest from reference TRBV30 and TRBJ1-2, the complete variable domain is SQTIHQWPATLVQPVGSPLSLECTVEGTSNPNLYWYRQAAGRGLQLLFYSVGIGQISSEVPQNLSASRPQDRQFILSSKKLLLSDSGFYLCAWSVSGGGQYGYTFGSGTRLTVV.

The V gene is TRBV19, the J gene TRBJ2-7; 10 bases map to TRBD2. This CDR3 has 16 residues. The germline V gene encodes CDR1 LNHDA and CDR2 SQIVND (reference sequence). V lost 5 bases, J lost 0 bases, and 7 bases stayed unmatched. The CDR3 here is CASSVKTSGVSYEQYF. The CDR3 nucleotides read TGTGCCAGTAGTGTAAAAACTAGCGGGGTCTCCTACGAGCAGTACTTC.

The chain is built from TRBV30 and TRBJ1-2, with a possible D match to TRBD1 (5 bases). Germline values: CDR1 GTSNPN, CDR2 SVGIG (reference sequence). Trimming took 1 base from V and 2 from J, leaving 8 bases between them. CDR3 length equals 13 residues. The CDR3 nucleotides are TGTGCCTGGAGTGCGGGGGGGAACTATGGCTACACCTTC. Protein product: CAWSAGGNYGYTF.

Written as DNA, the CDR3 is TGTGCCATAGGGGGAGATCAGGGAGAGACCCAGTACTTC. This codes for CAIGGDQGETQYF. The chain combines TRBV7-2 with TRBJ2-5; D might be TRBD1 (6 bases). This CDR3 is 13 amino acids long. Germline V lookup: CDR1 SGHTA, CDR2 FQGNSA. The V end lost 10 bases, the J end lost 4 bases, and 16 bases lay between the germline ends.

The CDR3, as DNA: TGTGCCAGCAGCCCGAGGGTAGCGGGAGTAAACTACGAGCAGTACTTC. Amino acid sequence: CASSPRVAGVNYEQYF. The rearrangement uses TRBV11-2 and TRBJ2-7; the match to TRBD2 covers 9 bases. Trimming removed 5 bases from V and 3 bases from J; junction bases left unmatched: 11. There are 16 residues in the CDR3. The V gene's germline CDR1 is SGHAT and CDR2 FQNNGV.

The gene calls are TRBV10-2 and TRBJ1-3, with D unresolved. This CDR3 is built from 14 residues. Germline V gene sequence: CDR1 WSHSY, CDR2 SAAADI. Trimming took 6 bases from V and 0 from J, leaving 9 bases between them. The CDR3 bases are TGCGCCAGCAGACACGAAATCTCTGGAAACACCATATATTTT. This gives the protein CASRHEISGNTIYF.

The chain has TRBV11-2 and TRBJ2-1; TRBD2 matches 11 bases. The CDR3 has 15 amino acids. Trimming cost V 7 bases and J 3 bases; bases outside gene matches: 5. Germline V CDR1 and CDR2: SGHAT, FQNNGV. CDR3 nucleotide sequence: TGTGCCAGCACCACGACTAGCGGGGACTACAATGAGCAGTTCTTC. Amino acids: CASTTTSGDYNEQFF.

The chain links TRBV18 to TRBJ2-7; tentatively, D is TRBD1 (5 bases). Germline-derived CDR1 and CDR2 are KGHSH and LQKENI. The length of the CDR3 is 16 residues. V was trimmed by 4 bases and J by 0 bases, leaving 16 bases between them. The CDR3 spells CASSLLDILPSYEQYF. The CDR3, as DNA: TGTGCCAGCTCACTCCTGGACATCCTCCCCTCCTACGAGCAGTACTTC. Together with reference TRBV18 and TRBJ2-7, the CDR3 gives the full variable domain: NAGVMQNPRHLVRRRGQEARLRCSPMKGHSHVYWYRQLPEEGLKFMVYLQKENIIDESGMPKERFSAEFPKEGPSILRIQQVVRGDSAAYFCASSLLDILPSYEQYFGPGTRLTVT.